The subject of this entry is one TCR beta chain. Its antigen is unknown. These data are taken from a study of OX40 agonist ivuxolimab in advanced cancers. About the study: Ivuxolimab, an agonistic anti-OX40 (CD134) antibody, was given to patients.

Study conclusions and caveats: Expanded clones belonging to CD8+ T cells outnumbered, on average, those of CD4+. Dosing at 0.1 to 3.0 mg/kg was accompanied by clonal expansion of CD4+ and CD8+ blood T cells by week 6.

This table comes from immunoSEQ multiplex PCR, and its TCRdb copy is limited to in-frame clones, with some not included. The sample lists roughly 48,000 clones; about four fifths were seen once. Germline CDR1 and CDR2: GTSNPN and SVGIG (reference sequence). The CDR3 has 15 residues. Trimming took 0 bases from V and 1 from J, leaving 11 bases between them. Exclusion of a patient followed from autoimmune disease history or systemic immunosuppression. This TCR was recovered from an adult with an advanced solid tumor such as melanoma, head and neck, liver or kidney cancer. The chain is built from TRBV30 and TRBJ2-3, with a weak D call TRBD2 (5 bases). Specimen: CD4+ or CD8+ T cells sorted from blood, collected in a trial of the OX40 agonist ivuxolimab. DNA for the CDR3: TGTGCCTGGAGTGTAGGTGACGGGGGCACAGATACGCAGTATTTT. Translating it yields CAWSVGDGGTDTQYF.